These T cell receptor beta chains were read from a single sample in a study of blood T cell repertoires in COVID-19. TCRdb's table, derived via immunoSEQ multiplex PCR, lists solely in-frame clones and lacks some. The sample holds 55,000 to 70,000 clones, around 87% seen once. The sequenced material came from peripheral blood. Receptors were obtained from a man between 60 and 75 years old with acute or convalescent COVID-19. The CDR3 runs from the conserved cysteine through the conserved F or W. Each record gives: V gene, CDR3 protein.

TRBV27 CASRGANQPQHF
TRBV19 CASSMITGAYGYTF
TRBV11-2 CASSLDRGRGLPEAFF
TRBV18 CASSPGQHQPQHF
TRBV5-1 CASSGRGENTGELFF
TRBV6-2/TRBV6-3 CASSVAAGNTIYF
TRBV19 CASSPTRTGELFF
TRBV7-9 CASSKDSQPQHF
TRBV4-3 CASSQDAGDYGYTF
TRBV11-2 CASSVYPDYTQEYNEQFF
TRBV27 CASSLSWSSGNTIYF
TRBV9 CASSVGSGDYGYTF
TRBV7-3 CASSLGLAGGFTDTQYF
TRBV19 CASSIGGGFGYGYTF